The present T cell receptor beta chain was sequenced within a study of patients and donors after allogeneic stem cell transplantation. TCRdb processed the RT-PCR reads anew with MiXCR; each CDR3 protein has one entry. The profile shows fewer than 75,000 distinct CDR3 sequences, about 26% of them singletons. This CDR3 contains 17 residues. V was cut by 5 bases and J by 0 bases, with 14 bases left in between. The V gene's germline CDR1 is SGHTA and CDR2 FQGTGA. This sequence joins TRBV7-3 and TRBJ2-6, with D unresolved. The sequencing sample was made of blood, either unsorted or a sorted T cell fraction (not recorded which). The TCR sequence derives from a human donor who was either an allogeneic HSCT recipient or a stem cell or donor lymphocyte infusion donor (not recorded which). It is not recorded whose cells these are; they may come from a transplant donor. The DNA for the CDR3 is TGTGCCAGCAGCGAGTCCAAACCGTCCTCTGGGGCCAACGTCCTGACTTTC. Translation: CASSESKPSSGANVLTF.